This T cell receptor beta chain was retrieved from a study of control samples from healthy donors and cancer patients (dated by TCRdb to 2020 to 2021). Receptor amplification or capture employed the immunoSEQ multiplex PCR assay. The table comes from immuneACCESS by way of TCRdb, which keeps in-frame sequences with V and J called. Part of the clones is missing from these tables; in studies checked, under half for an unresolved V gene and the rest for unknown reasons. The sample table contains 130,000 or so clones; only one count was recorded for 89% of them. The ten top clones hold roughly 7.8% of the sample. In the case of this clone: What antigen it recognizes has not been identified. No quality values exist for individual bases; no much larger clone is one base distant.

V is pared back by 0 bases and J by 5 bases, with 3 bases lying between the germline termini. Measured from the cysteine to the phenylalanine, the CDR3 is 12 residues long. The retained sequence is limited to the CDR3, 36 bases, with the frame set at the first base. CDR1 and CDR2 are drawn from the germline V gene: SGDLS, YYNGEE. Sequenced sample: PBMCs. The receptor comes from a man aged 45 to 65 with head and neck cancer. The chain employs TRBV9 and TRBJ1-3; the D gene cannot be resolved reliably. The sequence in DNA is TGTGCCAGCAGCGTAGAACGAAACACCATATATTTT. Its protein reads: CASSVERNTIYF.